This paragraph covers one T cell receptor beta chain sequence. This CDR3 has 15 amino acids. Germline assignment: CDR1 LGHDT and CDR2 YNNKEL (reference sequence). V dropped 0 bases and J dropped 4; count of bases not matched to a gene: 2. The sample is drawn from a study of blood T cell repertoires in COVID-19. Across the study: Researchers got acute and convalescent COVID-19 samples from the United States, Italy and Spain. Sample material is recorded as cDNA or gDNA derived from T cells, B-cell-depleted T cells, or PBMCs.

The data were produced by immunoSEQ multiplex PCR, yet TCRdb's version contains in-frame clones alone and is incomplete. The sample includes about 310,000 clones, approximately 88% seen only once; the top ten take around 9%. This study enrolled people aged 18 to 89 from 20 to 25 US geographic areas. Self-reported history from a screening survey and questionnaire set each donor's cohort. The TCR originated in a woman in her late teens or twenties who had recovered from COVID-19. The chain recombines TRBV3-1 (or the pseudogene TRBV3-2) with TRBJ1-3, with 8 bases matching TRBD1. Sequencing used PBMCs or T cells enriched from blood (not recorded which). CDR3 amino acids: CASSQDYRGGNTIYF. The CDR3 nucleotides read TGTGCCAGCAGCCAAGATTACAGGGGGGGAAACACCATATATTTT.